The 16 T cell receptor beta chains reported below all come from one sample, sequenced in a study of blood T cell repertoires in COVID-19. TCRdb keeps only in-frame clones here, not all; method: immunoSEQ multiplex PCR. The sample contains 200,000 to 300,000 clones, around 88% of which appear only once. The sequenced sample was peripheral blood. The source is a young man with active or convalescent COVID-19.

This chain joins TRBV7-9 and TRBJ2-5; 14 bases align to TRBD2. The CDR3 has 15 amino acids. Germline V gene sequence: CDR1 SEHNR, CDR2 FQNEAQ (reference sequence). V lost 4 bases to trimming and J lost 4 bases; unmatched junction nucleotides: 2. This CDR3 reads CASSWTSGGSETQYF. The CDR3 DNA is TGTGCCAGCAGCTGGACTAGCGGGGGGTCAGAGACCCAGTACTTC.

The V gene is TRBV4-3, the J gene TRBJ1-1; 7 nucleotides match TRBD1. The V segment lost 0 bases and the J segment 1 base; nucleotides outside the gene matches: 14. Germline V CDR1 and CDR2: LGHNA, YSLEER. The CDR3 contains 19 residues. CDR3 residues: CASSQDAFPPGQRNTEAFF. CDR3 DNA sequence: TGCGCCAGCAGCCAAGACGCTTTTCCCCCGGGACAGAGGAACACTGAAGCTTTCTTT.

This clone occurred a few times. The chain has TRBV7-2 and TRBJ2-1, with unresolved D. The germline V and J ends were trimmed by 3 bases and 5 bases, with 8 bases remaining between them. The germline CDR1 and CDR2 sequences are SGHTA and FQGNSA. The CDR3 is made up of 13 amino acids. CDR3 sequence (DNA): TGTGCCAGCAGCTTCAACAGCCACAATGAGCAGTTCTTC. This gives the protein CASSFNSHNEQFF.

The V call is TRBV5-5, the J call TRBJ2-3; 9 positions match TRBD1. The CDR3 runs 14 residues. The V gene's germline CDR1 is SGHKS and CDR2 YYEKEE (reference sequence). J gave up 14 bases and V 3 bases, and 13 bases lay outside the gene matches. The CDR3 loop is CASSSGTGLSSGYF. Written as DNA, the CDR3 is TGTGCCAGCAGCTCCGGGACAGGGTTATCCTCAGGGTATTTT.

The chain employs TRBV2 and TRBJ1-1; D perhaps matches TRBD1 (5 bases). Germline CDR1 reads SNHLY; CDR2 reads FYNNEI. There are 15 residues in the CDR3. V lost 4 bases, J lost 1 base, and 13 bases lay in between. The CDR3 sequence: CASSGQGQANTEAFF. CDR3 DNA sequence: TGTGCCAGCAGTGGGCAGGGCCAGGCGAACACTGAAGCTTTCTTT.

This clone has only one observation. The V gene is TRBV20-1, the J gene TRBJ2-3; 11 positions agree with TRBD2. There are 15 residues in the CDR3. Germline lookup yields CDR1 DFQATT and CDR2 SNEGSKA (reference sequence). V dropped 3 bases and J dropped 0; count of bases not matched to a gene: 2. The DNA of the CDR3 is TGCAGTGCTAGTACTAGCGGGAGAAGCACAGATACGCAGTATTTT. It translates to CSASTSGRSTDTQYF.

The chain couples TRBV6-5 to TRBJ2-7; 10 bases fit TRBD1. Trimming cost V 6 bases and J 5 bases; bases outside gene matches: 7. The CDR3 totals 14 residues. The V gene's germline CDR1 is MNHEY and CDR2 SVGAGI. CDR3 region: CASSSGTGAHEQYF. The CDR3 DNA reads as TGTGCCAGCAGCTCCGGGACAGGGGCCCACGAGCAGTACTTC.

The rearrangement links TRBV2 to TRBJ2-3; possible D gene TRBD2, 6 bases. The CDR3 length is 16 residues. Trimming cost V 2 bases and J 2 bases, with 14 bases left between them. Germline CDR1 is SNHLY and CDR2 is FYNNEI. CDR3 DNA sequence: TGTGCCAGCAGTGAATCGTCGGGCGGGATCACAGATACGCAGTATTTT. This codes for CASSESSGGITDTQYF.

The chain is built from TRBV13 and TRBJ2-1, with 8 bases fitting TRBD1. CDR1 is PRHDT, CDR2 FYEKMQ, per germline (reference sequence). The CDR3 contains 15 residues. The ends lost 8 bases at V and 8 bases at J; junction bases unmatched: 14. The CDR3 DNA follows: TGTGCCAGCCGCCCAGGGGGCTACGAAGGTGATGAGCAGTTCTTC. Translation gives CASRPGGYEGDEQFF.

The chain couples TRBV29-1 to TRBJ2-7, with TRBD1 matching 8 bases. CDR1 and CDR2 from the germline V gene are SQVTM and ANQGSEA. J was trimmed by 3 bases and V by 6 bases; bases with no gene match: 7. This CDR3 region has 13 residues. CDR3 loop: CSVRRTGNYEQYF. CDR3 nucleotides: TGCAGCGTCAGAAGGACAGGGAACTACGAGCAGTACTTC.

CDR3 protein: CASSKGGADTEAFF. CDR3 bases: TGTGCCAGCAGCAAGGGGGGGGCCGACACTGAAGCTTTCTTT. The chain is built from TRBV7-8 and TRBJ1-1; a possible D gene is TRBD1 (6 bases). With 5 bases removed from V and 3 bases from J, the gap between germline ends came to 13 bases. The CDR3 runs to 14 residues. The V gene's germline CDR1 is SGHVS and CDR2 FQNEAQ.

The chain uses TRBV4-3 and TRBJ2-6, with 8 bases fitting TRBD1. This CDR3 is built from 18 residues. V was pared by 1 base and J by 0 bases, with 5 bases of the junction left unmatched. Germline CDR1 reads LGHNA; CDR2 reads YSLEER. The CDR3 DNA reads as TGCGCCAGCAGCCAAGGGACAGGGAGTTCCTCTGGGGCCAACGTCCTGACTTTC. This gives the protein CASSQGTGSSSGANVLTF.

This clone occurred once. This chain joins TRBV19 and TRBJ1-5; a possible D gene is TRBD1 (5 bases). Per germline, CDR1 LNHDA and CDR2 SQIVND (reference sequence). CDR3 length: 15 residues. Trimming stripped 1 base from V and 6 bases from J, with 13 bases between. This chain's CDR3 is CASSIGGRDGQPQHF. DNA for the CDR3: TGTGCCAGTAGTATAGGAGGCAGGGATGGTCAGCCCCAGCATTTT.

This clone occurred a few times. The V and J genes are TRBV19 and TRBJ2-1; 7 nucleotides agree with TRBD2. V shed 7 bases and J 7 bases; nucleotides not matched to a gene: 13. The germline CDR1 and CDR2 sequences are LNHDA and SQIVND (reference sequence). The CDR3 sequence is 15 residues long. The CDR3 DNA is TGTGCCAGTACTGAGGGAGGGCGGGGGAGTAATGAGCAGTTCTTC. This sequence encodes CASTEGGRGSNEQFF.

The rearrangement links TRBV7-3 to TRBJ2-2; TRBD2 aligns across 8 bases. Unmatched junction bases numbered 8, after V lost 4 bases and J lost 4 bases. Germline V gene lookup returns CDR1 SGHTA and CDR2 FQGTGA. The CDR3 has 16 residues. CDR3 nucleotide sequence: TGTGCCAGCAGCTCCGAAGCGGGGGTAGTCACCGGGGAGCTGTTTTTT. It is translated as CASSSEAGVVTGELFF.

The V call is TRBV9, the J call TRBJ1-2; 8 bases are a match to TRBD1. Per the germline V gene, CDR1 is SGDLS and CDR2 is YYNGEE. J was trimmed by 5 bases and V by 4 bases; bases with no gene match: 19. This CDR3 has 18 residues. CDR3 DNA sequence: TGTGCCAGCAGCCACCAGGGGGCCGGTCCTCAGGGGAAATATGGCTACACCTTC. Its translation is CASSHQGAGPQGKYGYTF.